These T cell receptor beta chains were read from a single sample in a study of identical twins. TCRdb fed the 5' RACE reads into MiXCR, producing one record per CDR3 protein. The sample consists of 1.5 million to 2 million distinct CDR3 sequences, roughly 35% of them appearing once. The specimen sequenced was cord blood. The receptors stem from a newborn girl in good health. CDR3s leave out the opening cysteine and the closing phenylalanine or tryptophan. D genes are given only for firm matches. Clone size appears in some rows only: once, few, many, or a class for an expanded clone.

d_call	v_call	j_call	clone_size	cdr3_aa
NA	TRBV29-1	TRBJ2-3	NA	SVEGPRGKASTDTQY
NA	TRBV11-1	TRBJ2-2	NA	ASSLRRGGELGGELF
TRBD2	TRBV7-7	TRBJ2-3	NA	ACSLAGAITDTQY
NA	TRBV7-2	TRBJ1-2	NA	ASSLATGPNYGYT
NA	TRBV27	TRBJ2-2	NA	ASTRGRRDTGELF
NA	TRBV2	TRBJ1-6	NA	ASRPTGTYNSPLH
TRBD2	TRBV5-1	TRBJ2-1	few	ASSLGTSGTQNEQF
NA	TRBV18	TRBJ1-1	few	ASSRPTLQAF
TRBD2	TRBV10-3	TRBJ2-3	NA	AIRIAGGTDTQY
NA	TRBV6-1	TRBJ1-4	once	ASSVRQLYEKLF
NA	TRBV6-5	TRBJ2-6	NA	ASSNTQGPGANVLT
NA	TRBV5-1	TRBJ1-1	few	ASSPRHHTEAF
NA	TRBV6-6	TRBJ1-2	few	ASSRDDPYGYT
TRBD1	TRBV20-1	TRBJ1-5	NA	SASGDRINQPQH